Below, one T cell receptor beta chain is given with its context. What it recognizes is unknown. This record belongs to a study of PD-1 blockade in mismatch repair-deficient tumors. Study context: Patients had around twelve mismatch repair-deficient cancer types, all previously treated and progressing. The study's findings and limits: Rapid post-treatment expansion, then contraction, generally preceding radiologic response, marked tumor-resident clones.

Mismatch repair deficiency was confirmed in all patients, by PCR or immunohistochemistry. The TCR-sequenced patients were a few responders to pembrolizumab. With 6 bases clipped from V and 6 bases from J, the junction kept 9 bases outside the gene matches. This CDR3 contains 15 residues. The germline V gene encodes CDR1 MNHEY and CDR2 SMNVEV (reference sequence). Clones were read by immunoSEQ multiplex PCR, and TCRdb kept only the in-frame ones, dropping some. This table holds some 66,000 clones, around 88% found once. The TCR originated in an adult with mismatch repair-deficient cancer. The chain recombines TRBV27 with TRBJ2-7; 12 bases are a match to TRBD2. The sequences come from peripheral blood, collected 52 weeks after starting pembrolizumab. CDR3 in DNA: TGTGCCAGCAGAGAGCTAGCGGGAGGGCCGGGCGAGCAGTACTTC. Residues: CASRELAGGPGEQYF.